A single sample is the source of the 17 T cell receptor beta chains below, sequenced in a study of blood T cell repertoires in COVID-19. Using immunoSEQ multiplex PCR, the repertoire was profiled, and TCRdb retains in-frame clones only, with some absent. This sample yields tens of thousands of clones, of which 75% to 90% are seen a single time; roughly 1.4% belongs to the top ten. Sample: peripheral blood. Source of these receptors: a man aged 60 to 75 with acute or convalescent COVID-19.

The CDR3, as DNA: TGTGCCAGCAGTTACTCGGGGGGTTTAAATGAGCAGTTCTTC. Protein: CASSYSGGLNEQFF. This rearrangement joins TRBV6-5 to TRBJ2-1; tentative D call: TRBD2 (6 bases). The CDR3 has 14 amino acids. V lost 0 bases and J 7 bases, leaving 10 bases between the germline ends. The germline gives CDR1 MNHEY, CDR2 SVGAGI.

CDR3 sequence (DNA): TGTGCCAGCAGCATCACTTTCGGGACTAGCGGGATATACGAGCAGTACTTC. Translating it yields CASSITFGTSGIYEQYF. The chain employs TRBV13 and TRBJ2-7; TRBD2 matches at 13 bases. This CDR3 is 17 amino acids long. From germline, CDR1 is PRHDT and CDR2 FYEKMQ (reference sequence). V gave up 5 bases and J gave up 4 bases; unmatched junction bases: 11.

The V gene is TRBV12-3 or TRBV12-4, the J gene TRBJ1-2; D perhaps matches TRBD1 (6 bases). The CDR3 is made up of 13 amino acids. V lost 6 bases to trimming and J lost 2 bases, with 10 bases between them. The CDR3 DNA reads TGTGCCAGCAGCCGGACAGCCAACTATGGCTACACCTTC. Amino acid sequence: CASSRTANYGYTF.

The rearrangement links TRBV30 to TRBJ1-4; no clear D gene. Germline V lookup: CDR1 GTSNPN, CDR2 SVGIG (reference sequence). V was cut by 5 bases and J by 5 bases, with 9 bases left in between. This CDR3 is 12 amino acids long. The CDR3 reads CAWGPRNEKLFF. The CDR3 DNA reads TGTGCCTGGGGGCCCCGGAATGAAAAACTGTTTTTT. Together with reference TRBV30 and TRBJ1-4, the CDR3 gives the full variable domain: SQTIHQWPATLVQPVGSPLSLECTVEGTSNPNLYWYRQAAGRGLQLLFYSVGIGQISSEVPQNLSASRPQDRQFILSSKKLLLSDSGFYLCAWGPRNEKLFFGSGTQLSVL.

CDR3 residues: CASSPTNGGSYEQYF. The CDR3 DNA follows: TGTGCCAGCAGCCCCACTAACGGGGGTTCCTACGAGCAGTACTTC. J is TRBJ2-7 and V is TRBV7-2; a weak D match, TRBD2 (6 bases). Between the trimmed V and J ends, which lost 5 bases and 1 base, there was a span of 15 bases. Germline V CDR1 and CDR2: SGHTA, FQGNSA. The CDR3 has 15 residues.

V is TRBV11-2 and J is TRBJ1-1; D unresolved. The CDR3 is 13 residues long. Germline CDR1 SGHAT, CDR2 FQNNGV. The V and J ends lost 1 base and 4 bases respectively, with 7 bases between them. The CDR3 sequence is CASSLAGITEAFF. CDR3 DNA sequence: TGTGCCAGCAGCTTAGCCGGGATCACTGAAGCTTTCTTT.

V and J are TRBV28 and TRBJ2-2; no definite D call. Germline values: CDR1 MDHEN, CDR2 SYDVKM. V was clipped by 2 bases and J by 0 bases, with 10 bases between them. The CDR3 has 16 residues. The CDR3 is CASSLIATSNTGELFF. The CDR3 nucleotides read TGTGCCAGCAGTTTAATAGCAACATCGAACACCGGGGAGCTGTTTTTT.

This CDR3 reads CASTDAGEWETQYF. The CDR3 nucleotides are TGTGCCAGCACTGACGCTGGGGAGTGGGAGACCCAGTACTTC. This chain uses TRBV28 with TRBJ2-5; a weak D match, TRBD2 (5 bases). Germline loops: CDR1 MDHEN, CDR2 SYDVKM. The ends were cut back, 7 bases at V and 5 bases at J, with 17 bases in the middle. The CDR3 has 14 amino acids. Complete variable domain (other parts from reference TRBV28 and TRBJ2-5): DVKVTQSSRYLVKRTGEKVFLECVQDMDHENMFWYRQDPGLGLRLIYFSYDVKMKEKGDIPEGYSVSREKKERFSLILESASTNQTSMYLCASTDAGEWETQYFGPGTRLLVL.

V gene TRBV30 combines with J gene TRBJ2-1; 10 bases are shared with TRBD2. The V segment lost 4 bases and the J segment 6 bases; nucleotides outside the gene matches: 12. The CDR3 length is 16 residues. Germline V CDR1 and CDR2: GTSNPN, SVGIG (reference sequence). The CDR3 nucleotides read TGTGCCTGGACCCAGAACACCCTAGCGGGAGTCAATGAGCAGTTCTTC. Its translation: CAWTQNTLAGVNEQFF.

The genes are TRBV19 and TRBJ2-7, with 9 positions matching TRBD1. V lost 7 bases to trimming and J lost 2 bases; unmatched junction nucleotides: 3. The CDR3 length is 13 residues. Germline loops: CDR1 LNHDA, CDR2 SQIVND (reference sequence). In DNA, the CDR3 is TGTGCCAGTACAGGGACAGGGACCTACGAGCAGTACTTC. It codes for CASTGTGTYEQYF.

This clone occurred a few times. The chain couples TRBV6-6 to TRBJ2-5, with unresolved D. The germline CDR1 and CDR2 sequences are MNHNY and SVGAGI (reference sequence). The CDR3 runs to 12 residues. The germline V and J ends were trimmed by 2 bases and 5 bases, with 6 bases remaining between them. Written as DNA, the CDR3 is TGTGCCAGCAGTTACAGCCTTGAGACCCAGTACTTC. Protein product: CASSYSLETQYF.

The chain couples TRBV6-5 to TRBJ2-7, with TRBD2 matching over 9 bases. V was pared by 7 bases and J by 0 bases, with 7 bases of the junction left unmatched. Germline V CDR1 and CDR2: MNHEY, SVGAGI. The CDR3 has 15 amino acids. CDR3 region: CASTQTSGSSYEQYF. The CDR3 coding sequence is TGTGCCAGCACCCAGACTAGCGGCAGCTCCTACGAGCAGTACTTC.

The J gene is TRBJ1-1, the V gene TRBV7-6; 7 bases match TRBD1. CDR1 SGHVS and CDR2 FNYEAQ come from the germline V gene. V was pared by 5 bases and J by 7 bases, with 31 bases of the junction left unmatched. This CDR3 is 21 amino acids long. CDR3 nucleotides: TGTGCCAGCAGCCCTAGTTGGGGAACAGGGGACTGGGAGGAGTATCCATTTGAAGCTTTCTTT. Protein: CASSPSWGTGDWEEYPFEAFF.

This clone was observed a single time. CDR3 protein: CSARRGGRDTEAFF. The CDR3 nucleotides read TGCAGCGCCAGACGGGGGGGTAGGGACACTGAAGCTTTCTTT. This rearrangement joins TRBV29-1 to TRBJ1-1, with a possible D match to TRBD1 (5 bases). Germline V CDR1 and CDR2: SQVTM, ANQGSEA. The germline V and J ends were trimmed by 7 bases and 3 bases, with 18 bases remaining between them. This CDR3 is 14 amino acids long.

This chain joins TRBV6-6 and TRBJ2-5, with 9 bases that match TRBD1. With V trimmed by 6 bases and J by 1 base, 6 bases remained unmatched. The CDR3 runs 15 residues. Per the germline V gene, CDR1 is MNHNY and CDR2 is SVGAGI (reference sequence). DNA of the CDR3: TGTGCCAGCAGAACCGGGACAGGGATCCAAGAGACCCAGTACTTC. Translated: CASRTGTGIQETQYF.

The V call is TRBV7-9, the J call TRBJ2-2, with D tentatively TRBD2 (5 bases). This CDR3 is built from 15 residues. Germline V lookup: CDR1 SEHNR, CDR2 FQNEAQ (reference sequence). V dropped 0 bases and J dropped 7 bases, with 12 bases sitting between them. CDR3: CASSLALEGIGELFF. In DNA, the CDR3 is TGTGCCAGCAGCTTAGCCCTAGAGGGAATCGGGGAGCTGTTTTTT.

The chain couples TRBV19 to TRBJ2-1; weak D call: TRBD1 (6 bases). The germline CDR1 and CDR2 sequences are LNHDA and SQIVND (reference sequence). Trimming removed 3 bases at V and 6 bases at J, with 9 bases between. The CDR3 has 13 residues. The CDR3 protein is CASSIGTINEQFF. The DNA of the CDR3 is TGTGCCAGTAGTATCGGGACAATCAATGAGCAGTTCTTC.